One sample yielded the 12 T cell receptor beta chains listed below, sequenced in a study of breast tumors, draining lymph nodes, adjacent tissues (dated by TCRdb to about 2016). Lymph node samples were obtained from the axillary draining lymph nodes of breast cancer patients. Receptor amplification or capture employed multiplex PCR. The instrument was an Illumina HiSeq 2000. TCRdb's own reprocessing of the public reads used fastp at Q25 and MiXCR and kept productive beta chains. Each entry is one CDR3 protein sequence, shown with its most common DNA and genes. The sample records about 130,000 distinct CDR3 sequences, just under 20% of which are singletons. The top ten clonotypes cover roughly 4% of the sample. The sequencing sample was made of axillary lymph node tissue. The receptors derive from a female donor with breast cancer. Some clones in this sample may be carry-over from other donors' samples.

This clonotype was recorded at least ten times. The chain couples TRBV2 to TRBJ2-5, with D possibly being TRBD1 or TRBD2 (7 bases each). Germline V gene data show CDR1 as SNHLY and CDR2 as FYNNEI. This CDR3 spans 15 amino acids. The ends were cut back, 4 bases at V and 5 bases at J, with 17 bases in the middle. CDR3 DNA: TGTGCCAGCAGTGTTGGGAACAGGGGAGGGGAGACCCAGTACTTC. It encodes CASSVGNRGGETQYF.

Ten or more counts support this clonotype. This chain links TRBV30 with TRBJ1-6; no firm D call. Trimming removed 8 bases from V and 5 bases from J, with 13 bases in between. This CDR3 comprises 13 residues. The germline gives CDR1 GTSNPN, CDR2 SVGIG (reference sequence). The chain's CDR3 is CAKNGGNNSPLHF. The CDR3 region has the DNA TGTGCCAAGAACGGCGGGAATAATTCACCCCTCCACTTT.

Of note for this clonotype: A much larger clone sits a single nucleotide away, making a read error possible. V gene TRBV7-2 combines with J gene TRBJ2-1; 10 nucleotides match TRBD2. V gave up 6 bases and J gave up 7 bases; unmatched junction bases: 9. The CDR3 runs to 15 residues. The germline V gene encodes CDR1 SGHTA and CDR2 FQGNSA. This chain's CDR3 is CASSKRPSGGNEQFF. In DNA form, the CDR3 reads TGTGCCAGCAGTAAACGGCCTAGCGGGGGAAATGAGCAGTTCTTC.

With regard to this clonotype: One end of the junction fails to match germline, which may point to a read error. The chain is built from TRBV18 and TRBJ2-1, with D possibly TRBD1 on 6 matching bases. This CDR3 contains 15 residues. Germline CDR1 reads KGHSH; CDR2 reads LQKENI. The CDR3 is CASSPSRGRGNERFF. In nucleotides, the CDR3 is TGTGCCAGCTCACCTTCCCGGGGCAGGGGCAATGAGCGGTTCTTC.

This clonotype was detected many times. The CDR3 loop reads CASKPADYNEQFF. CDR3 DNA: TGCGCCAGCAAACCAGCGGACTACAATGAGCAGTTCTTC. The V call is TRBV10-2, the J call TRBJ2-1; possibly TRBD2 for D (5 bases). CDR1 WSHSY and CDR2 SAAADI come from the germline V gene. V was trimmed by 7 bases and J by 3 bases, leaving 10 bases between them. The CDR3 has 13 amino acids.

This clonotype has a count of ten or more. The chain employs TRBV5-8 and TRBJ2-2, with 7 nucleotides matching TRBD1. In germline, CDR1 is SGHTS, CDR2 YDEGEE. The CDR3 has 16 residues. V was pared by 4 bases and J by 0 bases, with 6 bases of the junction left unmatched. The CDR3 DNA reads TGTGCCAGCAGCCTATACAGGGGTCCGAACACCGGGGAGCTGTTTTTT. As protein: CASSLYRGPNTGELFF.

This clonotype has ten or more counts. The rearrangement joins TRBV2 to TRBJ2-1; TRBD2 matches 10 bases. This CDR3 is built from 15 residues. Germline V CDR1 and CDR2: SNHLY, FYNNEI. V lost 7 bases and J lost 9; bases outside the gene matches: 12. The CDR3 nucleotides are TGTGCCAGCACAAACGGAGCGGGGGGGCGGAGTGAGCAGTTCTTC. Protein product: CASTNGAGGRSEQFF. Using reference TRBV2 and TRBJ2-1 for the parts outside the CDR3, the full variable domain is EPEVTQTPSHQVTQMGQEVILRCVPISNHLYFYWYRQILGQKVEFLVSFYNNEISEKSEIFDDQFSVERPDGSNFTLKIRSTKLEDSAMYFCASTNGAGGRSEQFFGPGTRLTVL.

This clonotype was detected once. A much larger clone is a single base away; this may be a read error. The V and J genes are TRBV7-2 and TRBJ1-5; TRBD1 agrees at 7 bases. There are 16 residues in the CDR3. With 2 bases clipped from V and 0 bases from J, the junction kept 4 bases outside the gene matches. The germline CDR1 and CDR2 sequences are SGHTA and FQGNSA. The CDR3 DNA follows: TGTGCCAGCAGCTTACACACAGGGGATAGCAATCAGCCCCAGCATTTT. It yields the protein CASSLHTGDSNQPQHF.

This clonotype has more than one count but fewer than ten. V gene TRBV20-1 combines with J gene TRBJ1-1; D gene uncertain. Trimming stripped 0 bases from V and 1 base from J, with 9 bases between. The CDR3 contains 14 residues. Germline lookup yields CDR1 DFQATT and CDR2 SNEGSKA (reference sequence). CDR3 region: CSARDPGANTEAFF. The CDR3 DNA follows: TGCAGTGCTAGAGACCCAGGAGCGAACACTGAAGCTTTCTTT.

This clonotype has ten or more counts. V usage is TRBV7-9 and J usage is TRBJ2-3; 8 nucleotides line up with TRBD2. There are 15 residues in the CDR3. Trimming at V came to 3 bases and at J to 1 base, leaving 3 bases not matched to a gene. The germline V gene encodes CDR1 SEHNR and CDR2 FQNEAQ (reference sequence). CDR3 bases: TGTGCCAGCAGCTTCCCGACTAGCGGCACAGATACGCAGTATTTT. Translation gives CASSFPTSGTDTQYF.

This clonotype was observed at least ten times. V gene TRBV7-2 combines with J gene TRBJ2-7, with D possibly being TRBD2 (6 bases). The CDR3 runs to 16 residues. Trimming took off 5 bases at V and 1 base at J, with 18 bases between the two ends. CDR1 and CDR2 from the germline V gene are SGHTA and FQGNSA. The CDR3 loop is CASSPRVLRGSYEQYF. The CDR3 DNA sequence: TGTGCCAGCAGCCCTCGCGTGTTGCGGGGATCCTACGAGCAGTACTTC.

This clonotype was found many times. The gene calls are TRBV5-5 and TRBJ2-5, with D hard to call. This CDR3 spans 15 amino acids. Trimming removed 4 bases from V and 0 bases from J, with 13 bases in between. From germline, CDR1 is SGHKS and CDR2 YYEKEE (reference sequence). In nucleotides, the CDR3 is TGTGCCAGCAGCCGAGGACCGCTGTACCAAGAGACCCAGTACTTC. It translates to CASSRGPLYQETQYF.